The 20 T cell receptor beta chains below come from one sample, sequenced in a study of cytomegalovirus exposure and HLA in healthy donors. Libraries were prepared by immunoSEQ multiplex PCR; TCRdb keeps only in-frame clonotypes and omits some of them. The repertoire holds tens of thousands of clones, with 70% to 90% as singletons. Sequencing was carried out using PBMCs. These receptors were taken from a woman aged 18-30 years in good health and CMV-seropositive.

The chain couples TRBV4-1 to TRBJ2-7, with a possible D match to TRBD1 (5 bases). The CDR3 is made up of 14 amino acids. The V and J ends lost 2 bases and 7 bases respectively, with 15 bases between them. From germline, CDR1 is MGHRA and CDR2 YSYEKL. The chain's CDR3 is CASSQTWARQEQYF. The CDR3 bases are TGCGCCAGCAGCCAAACCTGGGCGCGACAGGAGCAGTACTTC.

CDR3 sequence reads: CASSPPPGTSGSGNEQFF. CDR3 bases: TGTGCCAGTAGTCCCCCTCCCGGGACTAGCGGGAGCGGAAATGAGCAGTTCTTC. This sequence joins TRBV19 and TRBJ2-1; 14 positions agree with TRBD2. The trim removed 5 bases at V and 7 bases at J, leaving 13 bases unmatched. In germline, CDR1 is LNHDA, CDR2 SQIVND (reference sequence). The CDR3 sequence is 18 residues long.

This clone was seen more than once but under ten times. V and J are TRBV6-5 and TRBJ2-7; 9 nucleotides line up with TRBD2. The length of the CDR3 is 14 residues. Unmatched junction bases numbered 8, after V lost 6 bases and J lost 5 bases. Germline lookup yields CDR1 MNHEY and CDR2 SVGAGI. Written as DNA, the CDR3 is TGTGCCAGCAGGCTGGGGCTAGCGGGGAACGAGCAGTACTTC. Translation: CASRLGLAGNEQYF.

The rearrangement joins TRBV19 to TRBJ2-6; tentatively, D is TRBD1 (6 bases). CDR1 and CDR2 (germline): LNHDA, SQIVND (reference sequence). CDR3 length: 16 amino acids. Deletions cut 0 bases from V and 2 bases from J, with 8 bases between. In nucleotides, the CDR3 is TGTGCCAGTAGTATAGAGAGGGGGACTGGGGCCAACGTCCTGACTTTC. Its protein is CASSIERGTGANVLTF. Supplemented by reference TRBV19 and TRBJ2-6, the full variable domain reads DGGITQSPKYLFRKEGQNVTLSCEQNLNHDAMYWYRQDPGQGLRLIYYSQIVNDFQKGDIAEGYSVSREKKESFPLTVTSAQKNPTAFYLCASSIERGTGANVLTFGAGSRLTVL.

The chain couples TRBV7-2 to TRBJ1-6; D is unresolved. V was shortened by 5 bases and J by 4 bases, with 3 bases between the two germline ends. The V gene's germline CDR1 is SGHTA and CDR2 FQGNSA. The CDR3 spans 12 residues. Written as DNA, the CDR3 is TGTGCCAGCAGCCAATATAATTCACCCCTCCACTTT. Translated, it gives CASSQYNSPLHF.

The chain links TRBV9 to TRBJ2-7, with D tentatively TRBD1 (5 bases). Germline loops: CDR1 SGDLS, CDR2 YYNGEE. The CDR3 spans 15 residues. Trimming removed 0 bases from V and 3 bases from J, with 13 bases in between. The CDR3 region has the DNA TGTGCCAGCAGCGTAGAGTGGGGCCCAAGCTACGAGCAGTACTTC. Its translation: CASSVEWGPSYEQYF.

This rearrangement joins TRBV7-2 to TRBJ1-1, with 7 bases fitting TRBD1. There are 18 residues in the CDR3. Germline CDR1 and CDR2: SGHTA and FQGNSA. The J segment lost 0 bases and the V segment lost 1 base, leaving 11 bases of the junction unmatched. The CDR3 DNA sequence: TGTGCCAGCAGCTTAGGGAGGACAGGCCACGGGGTGAACACTGAAGCTTTCTTT. Encoded protein: CASSLGRTGHGVNTEAFF.

This chain links TRBV9 with TRBJ2-5; 8 nucleotides agree with TRBD2. The V gene end was trimmed by 0 bases and the J gene end by 4 bases; junction bases not matched to a gene: 5. The CDR3 is 15 amino acids. Germline V CDR1 and CDR2: SGDLS, YYNGEE. CDR3 DNA: TGTGCCAGCAGCGTAGTGGCGAGCGGGGGAGAGACCCAGTACTTC. Amino acids: CASSVVASGGETQYF.

J is TRBJ2-2 and V is TRBV6-5; D possibly corresponds to TRBD1 (8 bases). Germline CDR1 reads MNHEY; CDR2 reads SVGAGI. CDR3 length: 15 residues. The V end lost 6 bases, the J end lost 3 bases, and 14 bases lay between the germline ends. The CDR3 DNA is TGTGCCAGCAGAGCGGGGACAGGCCACACCGGGGAGCTGTTTTTT. Amino acid sequence: CASRAGTGHTGELFF.

The chain links TRBV7-8 to TRBJ1-1; D ambiguous. This CDR3 spans 15 amino acids. Trimming took 5 bases from V and 2 from J, leaving 15 bases between them. The germline gives CDR1 SGHVS, CDR2 FQNEAQ. Here the CDR3 DNA reads TGTGCCAGCAGCAGAGCCGGGAAATTAAACACTGAAGCTTTCTTT. Residues: CASSRAGKLNTEAFF.

This clone was observed a single time. The V call is TRBV30, the J call TRBJ2-2, with 16 bases that match TRBD2. The CDR3 is 19 amino acids. Germline values: CDR1 GTSNPN, CDR2 SVGIG (reference sequence). The junction had 8 bases not matched to a gene; V was cut back by 1 base and J by 3 bases. The CDR3 is CAWSGGSGLAGGDTGELFF. In DNA form, the CDR3 reads TGTGCCTGGAGTGGGGGTTCGGGACTAGCGGGAGGGGACACCGGGGAGCTGTTTTTT. Filled out from reference TRBV30 and TRBJ2-2, the complete variable domain reads SQTIHQWPATLVQPVGSPLSLECTVEGTSNPNLYWYRQAAGRGLQLLFYSVGIGQISSEVPQNLSASRPQDRQFILSSKKLLLSDSGFYLCAWSGGSGLAGGDTGELFFGEGSRLTVL.

The V call is TRBV5-5, the J call TRBJ1-5; 8 positions agree with TRBD1. There are 15 residues in the CDR3. CDR1 and CDR2 from the germline V gene are SGHKS and YYEKEE (reference sequence). V trimming: 4 bases; J trimming: 6 bases; junction bases outside the gene matches: 9. CDR3 sequence (DNA): TGTGCCAGCAGCCAGACAGGGGATGTAGGTCAGCCCCAGCATTTT. Residues: CASSQTGDVGQPQHF.

The chain has TRBV19 and TRBJ2-1, with 8 bases aligning to TRBD2. The germline V gene has CDR1 LNHDA and CDR2 SQIVND (reference sequence). V trimming: 4 bases; J trimming: 0 bases; junction bases outside the gene matches: 2. The CDR3 has 15 amino acids. CDR3 sequence: CASSKGTSSYNEQFF. For the CDR3, the DNA is TGTGCCAGTAGTAAGGGGACTAGCTCCTACAATGAGCAGTTCTTC.

As for this clone: Sequence at one end of the junction differs from germline and may be a read error. V and J are TRBV7-7 and TRBJ2-1, with TRBD2 matching 12 bases. Germline values: CDR1 SSHAT, CDR2 FNYEAQ (reference sequence). The CDR3 runs 15 residues. The DNA for the CDR3 is TGTGCTAGCAGCCCGACTAGCGGGAGAACGTATGAGCAGTTCTTC. Translating it yields CASSPTSGRTYEQFF. The complete variable domain, with remaining parts taken from reference TRBV7-7 and TRBJ2-1, reads GAGVSQSPRYKVTKRGQDVTLRCDPISSHATLYWYQQALGQGPEFLTYFNYEAQPDKSGLPSDRFSAERPEGSISTLTIQRTEQRDSAMYRCASSPTSGRTYEQFFGPGTRLTVL.

The V gene is TRBV28, the J gene TRBJ2-2; tentatively, D is TRBD1 (6 bases). CDR3 length: 14 residues. The ends were cut back, 7 bases at V and 1 base at J, with 10 bases in the middle. In germline, CDR1 is MDHEN, CDR2 SYDVKM. CDR3 protein: CASIRGQNTGELFF. As DNA, the CDR3 is TGTGCCAGCATCAGGGGCCAGAACACCGGGGAGCTGTTTTTT.

The gene calls are TRBV4-1 and TRBJ2-3; the match to TRBD2 covers 9 bases. CDR3 size: 16 residues. The V gene's germline CDR1 is MGHRA and CDR2 YSYEKL. V lost 2 bases and J lost 2; bases outside the gene matches: 5. CDR3 DNA sequence: TGCGCCAGCAGCCAAACCGGGACTAGCTACACAGATACGCAGTATTTT. Encoded protein: CASSQTGTSYTDTQYF.

J is TRBJ2-1 and V is TRBV6-5; TRBD2 is a possible D gene (7 bases). V lost 2 bases and J 2 bases, leaving 13 bases between the germline ends. Germline CDR1 and CDR2: MNHEY and SVGAGI. The CDR3 runs to 16 residues. The CDR3 DNA sequence: TGTGCCAGCAGTTACGGTGAGGGGGGGACCTACAATGAGCAGTTCTTC. It translates to CASSYGEGGTYNEQFF.

The chain joins TRBV5-1 to TRBJ2-3; D call uncertain. The CDR3 loop spans 13 amino acids. Germline loops: CDR1 SGHRS, CDR2 YFSETQ. V lost 7 bases to trimming and J lost 1 base, with 10 bases between them. CDR3 sequence: CASDYGGTDTQYF. In DNA, the CDR3 is TGCGCCAGCGATTACGGAGGCACAGATACGCAGTATTTT.

This clone was counted only a few times. The chain carries TRBV4-2 and TRBJ1-5; TRBD1 agrees at 11 bases. CDR1 and CDR2 from the germline V gene are LGHNA and YNFKEQ. V was clipped by 1 base and J by 6 bases; unmatched bases: 5. The CDR3 spans 16 residues. CDR3 nucleotide sequence: TGTGCCAGCAGCCAAGTTTCCGGGACAGGGGGTCAGCCCCAGCATTTT. It specifies CASSQVSGTGGQPQHF.

The chain employs TRBV28 and TRBJ2-1; maybe TRBD2 (5 bases). Germline CDR1 MDHEN, CDR2 SYDVKM. Trimming took 2 bases from V and 6 from J, leaving 26 bases between them. This CDR3 comprises 19 residues. The CDR3 bases are TGTGCCAGCAGTTTAAGGAGGCCGACTCTGGTAGGGTTAAGCAATGAGCAGTTCTTC. This codes for CASSLRRPTLVGLSNEQFF. The full variable domain, in which reference TRBV28 and TRBJ2-1 provide the parts outside the CDR3, is DVKVTQSSRYLVKRTGEKVFLECVQDMDHENMFWYRQDPGLGLRLIYFSYDVKMKEKGDIPEGYSVSREKKERFSLILESASTNQTSMYLCASSLRRPTLVGLSNEQFFGPGTRLTVL.